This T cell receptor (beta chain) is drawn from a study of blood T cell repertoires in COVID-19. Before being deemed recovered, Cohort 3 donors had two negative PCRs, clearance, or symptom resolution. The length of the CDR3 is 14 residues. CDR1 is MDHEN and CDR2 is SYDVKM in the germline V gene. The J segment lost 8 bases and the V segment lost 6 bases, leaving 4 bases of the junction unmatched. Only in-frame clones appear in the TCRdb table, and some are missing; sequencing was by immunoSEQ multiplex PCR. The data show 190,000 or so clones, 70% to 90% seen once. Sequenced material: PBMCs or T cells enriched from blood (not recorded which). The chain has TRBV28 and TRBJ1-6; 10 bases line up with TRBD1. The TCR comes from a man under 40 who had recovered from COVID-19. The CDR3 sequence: CASSTGQGYSPLHF. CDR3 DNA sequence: TGTGCCAGCAGCACGGGACAGGGGTATTCACCCCTCCACTTT.